The 23 T cell receptor beta chains listed next were all sequenced from one sample in a study of T cell responses to AZD1222 COVID-19 vaccine. TCRdb's table, derived via immunoSEQ multiplex PCR, lists solely in-frame clones and lacks some. Of roughly 120,000 clones detected, more than 80% appear once; the ten largest clones hold more than 4%. The sample in question was peripheral blood, obtained on day 0 of AZD1222 vaccination. These receptors all stem from an adult in good health.

The chain recombines TRBV5-1 with TRBJ2-4; D is uncertain. Looked up from germline, CDR1 is SGHRS and CDR2 is YFSETQ. The CDR3 contains 13 residues. Trimming left V 2 bases short and J 6 bases short, with 9 bases between. This CDR3 is CASSFPGGNIQYF. CDR3 coding DNA: TGCGCCAGCAGCTTCCCGGGTGGAAACATTCAGTACTTC.

The chain links TRBV7-7 to TRBJ2-1; D ambiguous. The germline V gene has CDR1 SSHAT and CDR2 FNYEAQ (reference sequence). The CDR3 extends over 18 amino acids. CDR3 loop: CATILPQICTIFHNEQFF. The CDR3 DNA reads TGTGCTACCATACTACCCCAGATTTGCACCATTTTCCACAATGAGCAGTTCTTC.

The gene calls are TRBV2 and TRBJ2-1; D unresolved. Germline lookup yields CDR1 SNHLY and CDR2 FYNNEI. V was shortened by 6 bases and J by 7 bases, with 10 bases between the two germline ends. The CDR3 sequence is 12 residues long. CDR3 protein: CASRIPINEQFF. Here the CDR3 DNA reads TGTGCCAGCAGAATACCTATTAATGAGCAGTTCTTC.

This chain uses TRBV5-1 with TRBJ1-1; D is uncertain. Germline V lookup: CDR1 SGHRS, CDR2 YFSETQ. V was pared by 1 base and J by 0 bases, with 13 bases between. The CDR3 is made up of 16 amino acids. The CDR3, as DNA: TGCGCCAGCAGCTTGATATCGGGGAACATGAACACTGAAGCTTTCTTT. Amino acids: CASSLISGNMNTEAFF.

Written as DNA, the CDR3 is TGCGCCAGCAGCCAAGGGACAGCGGGGGGCTACACCTTC. Protein sequence: CASSQGTAGGYTF. The chain recombines TRBV4-1 with TRBJ1-2, with a possible D match to TRBD1 (6 bases). The CDR3 is 13 amino acids. The V and J ends lost 1 base and 8 bases respectively, with 11 bases between them. Germline V gives CDR1 MGHRA, CDR2 YSYEKL.

The chain joins TRBV15 to TRBJ2-5; maybe TRBD2 (5 bases). CDR1 is LNHNV and CDR2 is YYDKDF in the germline V gene (reference sequence). The CDR3 loop spans 14 amino acids. With 0 bases removed from V and 4 bases from J, the gap between germline ends came to 9 bases. CDR3 DNA sequence: TGTGCCACCAGCAGAGAGTCAGGAGGAGAGACCCAGTACTTC. Amino acid sequence: CATSRESGGETQYF.

This chain connects TRBV7-8 to TRBJ2-1; 9 positions match TRBD2. Germline V gives CDR1 SGHVS, CDR2 FQNEAQ. The CDR3 length is 17 residues. The V and J ends lost 4 bases and 5 bases, in that order; junction bases with no gene match: 12. CDR3 sequence (DNA): TGTGCCAGCAGCTCGGCCTCCGGGACTAGCTTACACAATGAGCAGTTCTTC. Translating it yields CASSSASGTSLHNEQFF. Full variable domain (outside the CDR3, taken from reference TRBV7-8 and TRBJ2-1): GAGVSQSPRYKVAKRGQDVALRCDPISGHVSLFWYQQALGQGPEFLTYFQNEAQLDKSGLPSDRFFAERPEGSVSTLKIQRTQQEDSAVYLCASSSASGTSLHNEQFFGPGTRLTVL.

J is TRBJ1-5 and V is TRBV3-1 (or the pseudogene TRBV3-2); D is ambiguous. Germline CDR1 and CDR2: LGHDT and YNNKEL (reference sequence). V shed 0 bases and J shed 3 bases, with 9 bases lying between them. The CDR3 totals 15 residues. DNA of the CDR3: TGTGCCAGCAGCCAAGATGATGGGCCCAATCAGCCCCAGCATTTT. Amino acid sequence: CASSQDDGPNQPQHF.

This chain joins TRBV4-2 and TRBJ1-4; 7 bases match TRBD1. Trimming at V came to 6 bases and at J to 1 base, leaving 8 bases not matched to a gene. The CDR3 runs 16 residues. CDR1 and CDR2 from the germline V gene are LGHNA and YNFKEQ. CDR3 bases: TGTGCCAGCAGACCAAGAACAGGGGAAACTAATGAAAAACTGTTTTTT. Its translation is CASRPRTGETNEKLFF.

The chain combines TRBV2 with TRBJ2-7, with D possibly TRBD1 on 5 matching bases. This CDR3 region has 12 residues. Germline assignment: CDR1 SNHLY and CDR2 FYNNEI. Trimming removed 5 bases from V and 6 bases from J, with 11 bases in between. The chain's CDR3 is CASSRQWFEQYF. CDR3 nucleotides: TGTGCCAGCAGTCGACAGTGGTTCGAGCAGTACTTC.

The chain employs TRBV27 and TRBJ2-2, with TRBD2 matching over 15 bases. V lost 3 bases and J lost 2; bases outside the gene matches: 4. Germline V CDR1 and CDR2: MNHEY, SMNVEV (reference sequence). This CDR3 region has 18 residues. CDR3 sequence (DNA): TGTGCCAGCAGTTTGCCGGGACTAGCGGGGGGAAACACCGGGGAGCTGTTTTTT. Encoded protein: CASSLPGLAGGNTGELFF.

The J gene is TRBJ1-5, the V gene TRBV6-6; D is unclear. The V end was cut by 5 bases, the J end by 2 bases, with 7 bases between. The CDR3 length is 13 residues. Germline V gene lookup returns CDR1 MNHNY and CDR2 SVGAGI (reference sequence). The CDR3 sequence: CASSDRGNQPQHF. The CDR3 bases are TGTGCCAGCAGTGACCGGGGCAATCAGCCCCAGCATTTT.

CDR3 residues: CATSAQGLPGDTQYF. The CDR3 nucleotides are TGTGCCACCAGTGCGCAGGGACTCCCGGGGGATACGCAGTATTTT. The chain uses TRBV24-1 and TRBJ2-3; D possibly corresponds to TRBD2 (6 bases). The germline V gene has CDR1 KGHDR and CDR2 SFDVKD. V gave up 5 bases and J gave up 6 bases, with 17 bases separating them. This CDR3 is 15 amino acids long.

The chain links TRBV6-6 to TRBJ2-2, with D uncertain. The CDR3 spans 15 residues. Trimming pared 1 base from V and 1 base from J, leaving 7 bases between. Germline V gives CDR1 MNHNY, CDR2 SVGAGI (reference sequence). CDR3 residues: CASSYYGVNTGELFF. CDR3 DNA: TGTGCCAGCAGTTACTACGGCGTGAACACCGGGGAGCTGTTTTTT.

The gene calls are TRBV12-3 or TRBV12-4 and TRBJ2-7; the D is unclear. Trimming took 5 bases from V and 12 from J, leaving 11 bases between them. This CDR3 comprises 10 residues. The DNA of the CDR3 is TGTGCCAGCAGTGTCTTAGGACGGTACTTC. This translates into CASSVLGRYF.

The rearrangement links TRBV21-1 to TRBJ2-7; the table's D call of TRBD1 was not tested on the DNA. TRBV21-1 is recorded as a pseudogene. CDR3 length equals 19 residues. This CDR3 reads CASSKEVHQGGGNSYEQYF. The CDR3 DNA reads as TGTGCCAGCAGCAAAGAAGTACACCAAGGGGGCGGCAACTCCTACGAGCAGTACTTC.

V and J are TRBV6-1 and TRBJ1-2; D is uncertain. V was clipped by 2 bases and J by 8 bases, with 12 bases between them. Germline V gives CDR1 MNHNS, CDR2 SASEGT. CDR3 length equals 13 residues. Here the CDR3 reads CASSEKGSRGYTF. DNA for the CDR3: TGTGCCAGCAGTGAAAAGGGATCGCGAGGCTACACCTTC.

This sequence joins TRBV4-1 and TRBJ2-1; D call uncertain. The ends were cut back, 4 bases at V and 0 bases at J, with 10 bases in the middle. The CDR3 runs to 15 residues. The V gene's germline CDR1 is MGHRA and CDR2 YSYEKL. The CDR3 sequence: CASSPARFSYNEQFF. The CDR3 DNA sequence: TGCGCCAGCAGCCCAGCTAGGTTCTCCTACAATGAGCAGTTCTTC.

A single count supports this clone. The CDR3 nucleotides read TGTGCCAGCAGTTACAGTACGGACTGGGCCCAGTACTTC. Amino acids: CASSYSTDWAQYF. The chain combines TRBV6-2 or TRBV6-3 with TRBJ2-5, with a tentative D call TRBD2 (5 bases). Trimming removed 2 bases at V and 9 bases at J, with 13 bases between. This CDR3 region has 13 residues. In germline, CDR1 is MNHEY, CDR2 SVGEGT.

Only one count was recorded for this clone. The chain combines TRBV6-6 with TRBJ2-1; 7 positions agree with TRBD2. Germline V gives CDR1 MNHNY, CDR2 SVGAGI (reference sequence). The CDR3 has 12 residues. Trimming at V came to 5 bases and at J to 8 bases, leaving 3 bases not matched to a gene. Here the CDR3 reads CASSKGGDEQFF. The CDR3 DNA reads as TGTGCCAGCAGTAAGGGAGGGGATGAGCAGTTCTTC.

The genes are TRBV11-2 and TRBJ2-2; D may be TRBD2 (6 bases). The V and J ends lost 8 bases and 1 base respectively, with 14 bases between them. This CDR3 has 15 amino acids. Germline V gives CDR1 SGHAT, CDR2 FQNNGV. DNA for the CDR3: TGTGCCAGCCGAAAGATTAGCGGGAACACCGGGGAGCTGTTTTTT. Translating it yields CASRKISGNTGELFF.

This chain links TRBV20-1 with TRBJ1-2; 9 bases match TRBD1. J lost 7 bases, V lost 5 bases, and 2 bases had no gene match. CDR3 length equals 11 residues. Looked up from germline, CDR1 is DFQATT and CDR2 is SNEGSKA (reference sequence). CDR3 DNA: TGCAGTGCTGGGACAGGGTTTGGCTACACCTTC. This sequence encodes CSAGTGFGYTF.

The gene calls are TRBV28 and TRBJ2-7; 7 nucleotides line up with TRBD1. Germline trimming cut 4 bases from V and 2 bases from J; bases unmatched to any gene: 2. Germline V CDR1 and CDR2: MDHEN, SYDVKM. The CDR3 contains 13 residues. The CDR3 sequence is CASSSGQTYEQYF. CDR3 DNA: TGTGCCAGCAGTTCGGGACAGACCTACGAGCAGTACTTC.